This T cell receptor (beta chain) was sequenced during a study of monozygotic twins with inflammatory bowel disease. This CDR3 spans 16 amino acids. Germline loops: CDR1 SGDLS, CDR2 YYNGEE. cDNA for TCRalpha and TCRbeta was amplified by nested PCRs of around 17 then approximately 9 cycles. Following a re-call of the 5' RACE reads, TCRdb has one entry per CDR3 protein and lacks DNA. In total, the table holds a few hundred thousand distinct CDR3 sequences. The material sequenced was blood. The TCR comes from a human donor with ulcerative colitis or Crohn's disease, or a healthy co-twin of an affected twin (not recorded which). The chain combines TRBV9 with TRBJ2-3; TCRdb designates TRBD2, a call that cannot be tested without DNA. CDR3 sequence: CASSVTGTSGTDTQYF.